This T cell receptor (beta chain) was sequenced for a study of CD8 T cells in ankylosing spondylitis. Overall study results and limits: Within ankylosing spondylitis blood, a TCR beta motif made up of eight highly homologous variants appeared to be characteristic.

Germline CDR1 SEHNR, CDR2 FQNEAQ (reference sequence). The CDR3 is made up of 16 amino acids. Trimming took 4 bases from V and 2 from J; bases not matched to a gene: 10. TCRdb called the 5' RACE reads again in MiXCR, with one record for every CDR3 protein. The data show fewer than 550,000 distinct CDR3 sequences, with about 5.2% seen just once and around 3.6% held by the top ten. Notes on this clonotype: Its antigen remains unidentified.

The sample taken for sequencing was blood, either unsorted or a sorted T cell fraction (not recorded which). This rearrangement joins TRBV7-9 to TRBJ1-2; 7 bases fit TRBD1. The clonotype originates from a male donor with ankylosing spondylitis. The CDR3 DNA sequence: TGTGCCAGCAGCTCCTCCGGGACAGAAAGGAACTATGGCTACACCTTC. This codes for CASSSSGTERNYGYTF.